Each of the 28 T cell receptor beta chains below was sequenced from the same sample in a study of shared clonotypes between healthy human individuals. The method was immunoSEQ multiplex PCR; TCRdb's version includes in-frame clones alone and lacks a portion of them. The top ten clones hold roughly an eighth of a sample with more than 400,000 clones, 81% of them seen once. Sequencing was done on a sample of PBMCs. The receptors were gathered from a woman aged 40 to 50 in good health. Some clones in this sample may be carry-over from other donors' samples.

The chain joins TRBV2 to TRBJ2-7; D uncertain. Trimming took 8 bases from V and 2 from J, leaving 13 bases between them. The CDR3 spans 13 residues. CDR1 and CDR2 (germline): SNHLY, FYNNEI. Here the CDR3 DNA reads TGTGCCAGCCAGGCCCCGGAGCCCTACGAGCAGTACTTC. Its translation: CASQAPEPYEQYF.

The V call is TRBV7-9, the J call TRBJ2-2; D perhaps matches TRBD1 (6 bases). V was shortened by 2 bases and J by 4 bases, with 8 bases between the two germline ends. Germline V gene lookup returns CDR1 SEHNR and CDR2 FQNEAQ (reference sequence). The CDR3 contains 14 residues. Written as DNA, the CDR3 is TGTGCCAGCAGCTTACGGGACACCACCGGGGAGCTGTTTTTT. Residues: CASSLRDTTGELFF. The whole variable domain, filled in from reference TRBV7-9 and TRBJ2-2, reads DTGVSQNPRHKITKRGQNVTFRCDPISEHNRLYWYRQTLGQGPEFLTYFQNEAQLEKSRLLSDRFSAERPKGSFSTLEIQRTEQGDSAMYLCASSLRDTTGELFFGEGSRLTVL.

A single count supports this clone. The CDR3 DNA sequence: TGTGCCAGCAGCAGAGGCACAGATACGCAGTATTTT. Its protein product is CASSRGTDTQYF. The chain is built from TRBV5-4 and TRBJ2-3; unclear D gene. The CDR3 length is 12 residues. Trimming stripped 4 bases from V and 1 base from J, with 4 bases between. CDR1 and CDR2 (germline): SGHNT, YYREEE (reference sequence).

The chain employs TRBV6-5 and TRBJ1-2; TRBD1 aligns across 9 bases. CDR3 length: 14 residues. Trimming cost V 4 bases and J 8 bases; bases outside gene matches: 8. The germline gives CDR1 MNHEY, CDR2 SVGAGI. CDR3 nucleotides: TGTGCCAGCAGTTGGGGACAGGGATCAGGAGGCTACACCTTC. This codes for CASSWGQGSGGYTF.

This clone was seen only once. V usage is TRBV27 and J usage is TRBJ2-2; D possibly corresponds to TRBD2 (6 bases). With 4 bases removed from V and 1 base from J, the gap between germline ends came to 13 bases. This CDR3 contains 16 residues. Germline CDR1 is MNHEY and CDR2 is SMNVEV (reference sequence). CDR3 in DNA: TGTGCCAGCAGTTCCCCGATTAGCGGGAACACCGGGGAGCTGTTTTTT. Translation: CASSSPISGNTGELFF.

This clone came up a few times. A far bigger clonotype differs at one base, so this is likely a read error. This chain joins TRBV30 and TRBJ2-5, with TRBD2 as a possible D gene (5 bases). From germline, CDR1 is GTSNPN and CDR2 SVGIG (reference sequence). The CDR3 covers 13 residues. Trimming removed 2 bases at V and 1 base at J, with 8 bases between. CDR3 sequence reads: CAWSHSAQETQYF. The CDR3 bases are TGTGCCTGGAGTCATAGCGCCCAAGAGACCCAGTACTTC.

In this sample, this clone turned up once. The chain has TRBV2 and TRBJ2-7; D is unclear. Germline loops: CDR1 SNHLY, CDR2 FYNNEI. V was cut by 7 bases and J by 3 bases, with 10 bases left in between. The CDR3 spans 12 residues. This chain's CDR3 is CASTDWNYEQYF. The DNA of the CDR3 is TGTGCCAGCACCGACTGGAACTACGAGCAGTACTTC. Looking up the rest from reference TRBV2 and TRBJ2-7 gives the full variable domain: EPEVTQTPSHQVTQMGQEVILRCVPISNHLYFYWYRQILGQKVEFLVSFYNNEISEKSEIFDDQFSVERPDGSNFTLKIRSTKLEDSAMYFCASTDWNYEQYFGPGTRLTVT.

The chain is built from TRBV5-1 and TRBJ2-7; D not certain. The CDR3 covers 13 residues. Germline CDR1 and CDR2: SGHRS and YFSETQ. Trimming removed 0 bases from V and 3 bases from J, with 7 bases in between. DNA for the CDR3: TGCGCCAGCAGCTTGGACAGCTACTACGAGCAGTACTTC. It is translated as CASSLDSYYEQYF.

The gene calls are TRBV7-3 and TRBJ2-3; 13 nucleotides line up with TRBD2. This CDR3 is built from 16 residues. Trimming took 4 bases from V and 1 from J; bases not matched to a gene: 2. Germline-derived CDR1 and CDR2 are SGHTA and FQGTGA. CDR3 sequence (DNA): TGTGCCAGCAGCTCCGGACTAGCGGGAGGCACAGATACGCAGTATTTT. As protein: CASSSGLAGGTDTQYF.

V and J are TRBV5-4 and TRBJ2-7, with TRBD2 matching 11 bases. The V segment lost 4 bases and the J segment 0 bases; nucleotides outside the gene matches: 3. The CDR3 is made up of 15 amino acids. In germline, CDR1 is SGHNT, CDR2 YYREEE (reference sequence). This CDR3 reads CASSAGTSGSYEQYF. The CDR3, as DNA: TGTGCCAGCAGCGCTGGGACTAGCGGCTCCTACGAGCAGTACTTC.

The rearrangement joins TRBV19 to TRBJ2-3, with TRBD2 matching over 7 bases. Germline CDR1 and CDR2: LNHDA and SQIVND (reference sequence). After removal of 4 bases from V and 3 bases from J, the junction contained 10 bases not matched to a gene. This CDR3 is 16 amino acids long. This chain's CDR3 is CASSKVIAGGTDTQYF. The CDR3 DNA follows: TGTGCCAGTAGTAAAGTGATAGCGGGTGGGACAGATACGCAGTATTTT.

DNA for the CDR3: TGCAGCGTTGGGCGGGGGGCCTATGGCTACACCTTC. It is translated as CSVGRGAYGYTF. The chain carries TRBV29-1 and TRBJ1-2; maybe TRBD1 (6 bases). CDR1 is SQVTM and CDR2 is ANQGSEA in the germline V gene. V lost 4 bases, J lost 4 bases, and 10 bases lay in between. CDR3 length: 12 residues.

The rearrangement joins TRBV30 to TRBJ1-2; D gene unclear. V dropped 0 bases and J dropped 5 bases, with 7 bases sitting between them. This CDR3 contains 12 residues. CDR1 and CDR2 (germline): GTSNPN, SVGIG (reference sequence). The DNA for the CDR3 is TGTGCCTGGAGTGTACAAGGTTATGGCTACACCTTC. It is translated as CAWSVQGYGYTF.

Note on this clone: A far bigger clonotype differs at one base, so this is likely a read error. The chain uses TRBV4-2 and TRBJ2-7; D perhaps matches TRBD1 (5 bases). The CDR3 is 16 residues long. Germline CDR1 LGHNA, CDR2 YNFKEQ. Trimming shortened V by 1 base and J by 0 bases, and 13 bases separated the two germline ends. CDR3 loop: CASSQGMGDSSYEQYF. The CDR3 DNA follows: TGTGCCAGCAGCCAAGGCATGGGTGACAGCTCCTACGAGCAGTACTTC.

The chain couples TRBV6-5 to TRBJ2-1; 8 bases are shared with TRBD2. Unmatched junction bases numbered 6, after V lost 2 bases and J lost 6 bases. The CDR3 is 15 amino acids. Germline V gene sequence: CDR1 MNHEY, CDR2 SVGAGI. This chain's CDR3 is CASSYVSLAGNEQFF. DNA of the CDR3: TGTGCCAGCAGTTACGTGTCCCTAGCGGGCAATGAGCAGTTCTTC.

The J gene is TRBJ2-1, the V gene TRBV5-1; 9 bases are shared with TRBD1. J lost 8 bases, V lost 4 bases, and 10 bases had no gene match. The germline CDR1 and CDR2 sequences are SGHRS and YFSETQ. This CDR3 is built from 15 residues. This CDR3 is CASSHGTGSGDEQFF. CDR3 DNA sequence: TGCGCCAGCAGCCACGGGACAGGGTCGGGAGATGAGCAGTTCTTC.

Comments on this clone: This same CDR3 is encoded by further DNA sequences in the sample. The chain has TRBV7-9 and TRBJ1-5; D ambiguous. V dropped 5 bases and J dropped 4 bases, with 9 bases sitting between them. The CDR3 has 13 amino acids. The germline CDR1 and CDR2 sequences are SEHNR and FQNEAQ (reference sequence). CDR3 in DNA: TGTGCCAGCAGCCTCGGAACTAATCAGCCCCAGCATTTT. This encodes CASSLGTNQPQHF.

The J gene is TRBJ2-7, the V gene TRBV28; TRBD1 is a possible D gene (6 bases). CDR3 length equals 14 residues. V lost 3 bases, J lost 6 bases, and 15 bases lay in between. Germline-derived CDR1 and CDR2 are MDHEN and SYDVKM. The CDR3 nucleotides read TGTGCCAGCAGTTTGTCCGGGACAACCGGCGAGCAGTACTTC. Translating it yields CASSLSGTTGEQYF.

The chain is built from TRBV28 and TRBJ1-4; D is unresolved. V lost 2 bases, J lost 5 bases, and 6 bases lay in between. The CDR3 has 13 amino acids. Per the germline V gene, CDR1 is MDHEN and CDR2 is SYDVKM. The CDR3 loop reads CASSLNWNEKLFF. The CDR3 DNA sequence: TGTGCCAGCAGTTTAAATTGGAATGAAAAACTGTTTTTT.

Details on this clone: Other nucleotide sequences from this sample produce the same CDR3. The chain is built from TRBV5-1 and TRBJ2-5; a possible D gene is TRBD2 (6 bases). The closer fit of TRBJ2-7 to the DNA end suggests the J call may be wrong. This CDR3 contains 15 residues. Germline lookup yields CDR1 SGHRS and CDR2 YFSETQ. The CDR3: CASSLVSGVGYEQYF. The CDR3 DNA sequence: TGCGCCAGCAGCTTGGTTTCGGGAGTGGGGTACGAGCAGTACTTC.

The chain carries TRBV10-3 and TRBJ1-1; 7 bases map to TRBD1. V was pared by 2 bases and J by 5 bases, with 11 bases of the junction left unmatched. The germline V gene encodes CDR1 ENHRY and CDR2 SYGVKD. The CDR3 spans 16 residues. CDR3 protein: CAISEPAGEGATEAFF. In DNA, the CDR3 is TGTGCCATCAGTGAGCCAGCCGGGGAGGGGGCAACTGAAGCTTTCTTT.

The V gene is TRBV7-2, the J gene TRBJ2-1; D not resolved. The ends were cut back, 7 bases at V and 2 bases at J, with 9 bases in the middle. This CDR3 is built from 13 residues. The germline V gene has CDR1 SGHTA and CDR2 FQGNSA. The CDR3 spells CASTDNPYNEQFF. The CDR3 bases are TGTGCCAGCACAGATAATCCCTACAATGAGCAGTTCTTC.

The CDR3 reads CSVEDVRVPYQETQYF. In DNA form, the CDR3 reads TGCAGCGTTGAAGATGTCAGGGTCCCGTACCAAGAGACCCAGTACTTC. The chain has TRBV29-1 and TRBJ2-5; tentatively, D is TRBD1 (5 bases). There are 16 residues in the CDR3. The V gene's germline CDR1 is SQVTM and CDR2 ANQGSEA. V was trimmed by 0 bases and J by 0 bases, leaving 14 bases between them. Based on the CDR3 plus reference TRBV29-1 and TRBJ2-5, the full variable domain is SAVISQKPSRDICQRGTSLTIQCQVDSQVTMMFWYRQQPGQSLTLIATANQGSEATYESGFVIDKFPISRPNLTFSTLTVSNMSPEDSSIYLCSVEDVRVPYQETQYFGPGTRLLVL.

V usage is TRBV4-1 and J usage is TRBJ2-1, with D perhaps matching TRBD2 (5 bases). Between the trimmed V and J ends, which lost 0 bases and 7 bases, there was a span of 13 bases. Germline CDR1 reads MGHRA; CDR2 reads YSYEKL. This CDR3 has 15 amino acids. The CDR3 is CASSQERARGNEQFF. In DNA form, the CDR3 reads TGCGCCAGCAGCCAAGAAAGGGCCCGAGGGAATGAGCAGTTCTTC.

Notes on this clone: A far larger clone differs by one base, so this is likely a read error. Distinct nucleotide sequences in the sample also encode this CDR3. V gene TRBV4-1 combines with J gene TRBJ2-7; maybe TRBD2 (5 bases). The ends were cut back, 1 base at V and 4 bases at J, with 14 bases in the middle. The CDR3 sequence is 15 residues long. Germline values: CDR1 MGHRA, CDR2 YSYEKL. CDR3 DNA: TGCGCCAGCAGCCAAGCTGTCTCCCGGAGGTACGAGCAGTACTTC. This sequence encodes CASSQAVSRRYEQYF.

The V call is TRBV19, the J call TRBJ1-5; maybe TRBD1 (6 bases). CDR1 LNHDA and CDR2 SQIVND come from the germline V gene (reference sequence). This CDR3 region has 14 residues. Deletions cut 5 bases from V and 6 bases from J, with 14 bases between. The CDR3 region is CASSPNREGQPQHF. In nucleotides, the CDR3 is TGTGCCAGTAGTCCCAACAGGGAAGGTCAGCCCCAGCATTTT.

The chain employs TRBV10-3 and TRBJ2-7, with TRBD1 as a possible D gene (6 bases). CDR1 is ENHRY, CDR2 SYGVKD, per germline. Trimming pared 7 bases from V and 0 bases from J, leaving 13 bases between. The CDR3 spans 14 residues. The DNA for the CDR3 is TGTGCCATCACCGGGACAAATAGCTCCTACGAGCAGTACTTC. Its protein is CAITGTNSSYEQYF.

This clone showed up just a few times. V and J are TRBV2 and TRBJ1-2; 8 bases align to TRBD1. Germline V gives CDR1 SNHLY, CDR2 FYNNEI. V dropped 5 bases and J dropped 5; count of bases not matched to a gene: 7. This CDR3 has 14 amino acids. The DNA of the CDR3 is TGTGCCAGCAGTCCGGACAGGGTAGGATATGGCTACACCTTC. Its translation is CASSPDRVGYGYTF.